The 16 T cell receptor beta chains reported below all come from one sample, sequenced in a study of T cell responses to AZD1222 COVID-19 vaccine. Sequenced by immunoSEQ multiplex PCR; TCRdb stores in-frame clones only, minus some. In the table there are about 210,000 clones, around 94% of which are singletons. The material was peripheral blood, obtained 28 days after the second dose of the MenACWY control vaccine. All receptors come from an adult who received the MenACWY meningococcal vaccine as a control.

The chain has TRBV3-1 (or the pseudogene TRBV3-2) and TRBJ1-2; no reliable D call. The ends were cut back, 3 bases at V and 0 bases at J, with 14 bases in the middle. Germline assignment: CDR1 LGHDT and CDR2 YNNKEL (reference sequence). The CDR3 spans 16 residues. DNA for the CDR3: TGTGCCAGCAGCCATGAAGGACCAAGGCCTAACTATGGCTACACCTTC. Protein: CASSHEGPRPNYGYTF.

The rearrangement joins TRBV29-1 to TRBJ2-1; 7 positions match TRBD1. With 6 bases clipped from V and 9 bases from J, the junction kept 14 bases outside the gene matches. This CDR3 contains 14 residues. In germline, CDR1 is SQVTM, CDR2 ANQGSEA. CDR3 residues: CSVTKTGTGAEQFF. The CDR3 DNA is TGCAGCGTGACGAAAACGGGCACAGGGGCTGAGCAGTTCTTC.

CDR3 coding DNA: TGTGCCAGCAGAGAGGGTCAAACCTACGAGCAGTACTTC. Its protein product is CASREGQTYEQYF. This chain connects TRBV12-3 or TRBV12-4 to TRBJ2-7, with D possibly being TRBD2 (5 bases). This CDR3 has 13 amino acids. Trimming took off 6 bases at V and 2 bases at J, with 11 bases between the two ends.

V gene TRBV27 combines with J gene TRBJ2-3, with TRBD2 matching 16 bases. The trim removed 7 bases at V and 2 bases at J, leaving 15 bases unmatched. This CDR3 is built from 20 residues. CDR1 and CDR2 from the germline V gene are MNHEY and SMNVEV (reference sequence). CDR3 bases: TGTGCCAGCACCGTCCCCGGGACTAGCGGGGGGGCCGTCAACACAGATACGCAGTATTTT. Its protein product is CASTVPGTSGGAVNTDTQYF.

The rearrangement joins TRBV5-6 to TRBJ1-2; D is unclear. V shed 5 bases and J shed 8 bases, with 16 bases lying between them. The CDR3 runs to 13 residues. Looked up from germline, CDR1 is SGHDT and CDR2 is YYEEEE. CDR3 amino acids: CASSDARFHGYTF. CDR3 in DNA: TGTGCCAGCAGTGACGCAAGATTCCACGGCTACACCTTC.

The gene calls are TRBV7-8 and TRBJ2-7; 9 nucleotides agree with TRBD2. Germline values: CDR1 SGHVS, CDR2 FQNEAQ. J was trimmed by 2 bases and V by 5 bases; bases with no gene match: 13. The CDR3 covers 17 residues. The CDR3: CASSPRGGGGAAYEQYF. The CDR3 nucleotides read TGTGCCAGCAGCCCGCGAGGCGGGGGGGGTGCTGCCTACGAGCAGTACTTC.

This chain uses TRBV19 with TRBJ2-6; a possible D gene is TRBD2 (5 bases). Looked up from germline, CDR1 is LNHDA and CDR2 is SQIVND (reference sequence). The CDR3 runs to 16 residues. V lost 2 bases and J 2 bases, leaving 10 bases between the germline ends. The CDR3 sequence: CASSIRLGAGANVLTF. CDR3 nucleotides: TGTGCCAGTAGTATAAGGTTGGGAGCTGGGGCCAACGTCCTGACTTTC.

The chain links TRBV14 to TRBJ2-7, with D perhaps TRBD2 (5 bases). This CDR3 is 13 amino acids long. The V end was cut by 4 bases, the J end by 4 bases, with 11 bases between. Germline CDR1 reads SGHDN; CDR2 reads FVKESK. The CDR3 DNA sequence: TGTGCCAGCAGCCCGGCTAGCCCATACGAGCAGTACTTC. It is translated as CASSPASPYEQYF.

This clone came up once. The V gene is TRBV28, the J gene TRBJ1-2; TRBD1 agrees at 9 bases. CDR3 size: 15 residues. CDR1 is MDHEN and CDR2 is SYDVKM in the germline V gene. After removal of 3 bases from V and 6 bases from J, the junction contained 8 bases not matched to a gene. In DNA form, the CDR3 reads TGTGCCAGCAGTTTCATACAGGGGGCGCGAGATGGCTACACCTTC. Translated, it gives CASSFIQGARDGYTF.

This chain uses TRBV18 with TRBJ1-3, with 7 positions matching TRBD1. Germline V gene data show CDR1 as KGHSH and CDR2 as LQKENI. The CDR3 runs to 14 residues. J was trimmed by 4 bases and V by 5 bases; bases with no gene match: 5. The CDR3 DNA sequence: TGTGCCAGCTCAAGCGGGACAGCGGGAAACACCATATATTTT. Translating it yields CASSSGTAGNTIYF.

The chain joins TRBV28 to TRBJ2-3, with TRBD2 matching over 15 bases. The CDR3 runs 14 residues. V shed 7 bases, J shed 13 bases, and the junction held 9 bases outside the gene matches. CDR1 MDHEN and CDR2 SYDVKM come from the germline V gene. The CDR3 DNA follows: TGTGCCAGCAACTTAGGACTAGCGGGAGGGCCGAAGTATTTT. Translated: CASNLGLAGGPKYF.

The chain carries TRBV10-3 and TRBJ2-1, with D perhaps TRBD2 (6 bases). From germline, CDR1 is ENHRY and CDR2 SYGVKD. This CDR3 has 13 amino acids. V was clipped by 4 bases and J by 7 bases, with 11 bases between them. The CDR3 loop reads CAISVGGRNEQFF. As DNA, the CDR3 is TGTGCCATCAGTGTCGGAGGGAGGAATGAGCAGTTCTTC.

The chain combines TRBV5-4 with TRBJ2-1, with 8 bases fitting TRBD2. CDR1 and CDR2 (germline): SGHNT, YYREEE (reference sequence). The CDR3 runs to 13 residues. The trim removed 4 bases at V and 9 bases at J, leaving 6 bases unmatched. As DNA, the CDR3 is TGTGCCAGCAGCAAGGGACTAGTCGCTGAGCAGTTCTTC. Translating it yields CASSKGLVAEQFF.

J is TRBJ1-5 and V is TRBV6-5, with D unresolved. There are 15 residues in the CDR3. Trimming stripped 4 bases from V and 3 bases from J, with 13 bases between. Germline CDR1 MNHEY, CDR2 SVGAGI. The CDR3 sequence is CASSSKRAYNQPQHF. As DNA, the CDR3 is TGTGCCAGCAGTTCTAAGAGGGCCTACAATCAGCCCCAGCATTTT.

The V gene is TRBV7-6, the J gene TRBJ2-7; tentative D call: TRBD1 (5 bases). The CDR3 has 17 residues. Looked up from germline, CDR1 is SGHVS and CDR2 is FNYEAQ. The V gene lost 1 base and the J gene lost 3 bases, with 19 bases spanning the gap. In DNA form, the CDR3 reads TGTGCCAGCAGCTTAGGACAGACACCCAAAGGAGTCTACGAGCAGTACTTC. It yields the protein CASSLGQTPKGVYEQYF.

This chain links TRBV19 with TRBJ1-5, with 10 bases fitting TRBD1. CDR1 LNHDA and CDR2 SQIVND come from the germline V gene (reference sequence). This CDR3 contains 15 residues. With V trimmed by 4 bases and J by 5 bases, 5 bases remained unmatched. CDR3 region: CASSKQGQGHQPQHF. The CDR3 region has the DNA TGTGCCAGTAGTAAACAGGGACAGGGGCATCAGCCCCAGCATTTT. Combining the CDR3 with reference TRBV19 and TRBJ1-5 gives the whole variable domain DGGITQSPKYLFRKEGQNVTLSCEQNLNHDAMYWYRQDPGQGLRLIYYSQIVNDFQKGDIAEGYSVSREKKESFPLTVTSAQKNPTAFYLCASSKQGQGHQPQHFGDGTRLSIL.